This TCR beta chain was found in a study of blood T cell repertoires in COVID-19. Study details: Collection of acute and convalescent COVID-19 samples took place in the United States, Italy and Spain. Sample material is recorded as cDNA or gDNA derived from T cells, B-cell-depleted T cells, or PBMCs.

In the original analysis: Reference gene primer amplification gave estimated nucleated cell counts. The repertoire was sequenced with immunoSEQ multiplex PCR; TCRdb's copy has only in-frame clones and lacks some. V, J and clone size are those of that table, while D and trimming were read from the DNA. Among around 150,000 clones listed, approximately 92% were seen once. Trimming shortened V by 4 bases and J by 4 bases, and 14 bases separated the two germline ends. This CDR3 spans 14 amino acids. The V gene's germline CDR1 is SGHRS and CDR2 YFSETQ. Specimen: peripheral blood. This chain links TRBV5-1 with TRBJ1-2; D is unresolved. This receptor was identified in a woman aged 50 to 60 with acute or convalescent COVID-19. The CDR3 DNA sequence: TGCGCCAGCAGCCTCAGAGACGCAGGCTATGGCTACACCTTC. It is translated as CASSLRDAGYGYTF. Based on the CDR3 plus reference TRBV5-1 and TRBJ1-2, the full variable domain is KAGVTQTPRYLIKTRGQQVTLSCSPISGHRSVSWYQQTPGQGLQFLFEYFSETQRNKGNFPGRFSGRQFSNSRSEMNVSTLELGDSALYLCASSLRDAGYGYTFGSGTRLTVV.